The clone carrying this TCR beta chain turned up a few times. Each molecule of TCR cDNA was tagged with one unique molecular identifier. TCRdb reanalysed the 5' RACE reads using MiXCR and keeps one entry per CDR3 protein. The data contain approximately 3,000 distinct CDR3 sequences, approximately 39% of them singletons. Noted time point: sample taken at primary tumor resection. The sequenced material consisted of unsorted whole RNA from tumor, nontumor lung or frozen PBMC. Untreated early-stage non-small cell lung cancer patients, fewer than 85 in total, were the donors. This sample was taken from a study of spatial heterogeneity in lung cancer. This TCR was recovered from a male donor with early-stage non-small cell lung cancer. This specimen was PBMCs, taken at surgery.

Written as DNA, the CDR3 is TGTGCTAGTGGTTTGGTAGGGGGGACTAGCGAACAACCTCTGGGTACGCAGTATTTT. Translated, it gives CASGLVGGTSEQPLGTQYF. The chain is built from TRBV12-5 and TRBJ2-3, with 10 positions matching TRBD2. The V segment lost 0 bases and the J segment 8 bases; nucleotides outside the gene matches: 17. This CDR3 comprises 19 residues. CDR1 is LGHNT, CDR2 FRNRAP, per germline.